This T cell receptor (beta chain) was identified during a study of post-analysis software for immune sequencing data. Study-level results: Elevated frequency relative to controls characterized four or five TRBV segments in patients, TRBV5-6, TRBV5-1 and TRBV20-1 among them.

The V segment lost 4 bases and the J segment 4 bases; nucleotides outside the gene matches: 4. The CDR3 spans 13 residues. Germline V gene lookup returns CDR1 SQVTM and CDR2 ANQGSEA. Worth noting for this clonotype: As yet, its antigen is unknown.

cDNA libraries for TCR beta contained unique molecular identifiers. MiXCR was run by TCRdb on the PCR reads, yielding one entry per CDR3 protein. This table has about 460,000 distinct CDR3 sequences, roughly 46% appearing once. Sequencing was done on a sample of blood. This TCR was recovered from a girl aged 5 to 17 with multiple sclerosis. The rearrangement joins TRBV29-1 to TRBJ2-3, with 8 bases aligning to TRBD2. The CDR3 DNA reads TGCAGCGTTGCCTCACTAGCGGCAGATACGCAGTATTTT. The encoded protein is CSVASLAADTQYF.